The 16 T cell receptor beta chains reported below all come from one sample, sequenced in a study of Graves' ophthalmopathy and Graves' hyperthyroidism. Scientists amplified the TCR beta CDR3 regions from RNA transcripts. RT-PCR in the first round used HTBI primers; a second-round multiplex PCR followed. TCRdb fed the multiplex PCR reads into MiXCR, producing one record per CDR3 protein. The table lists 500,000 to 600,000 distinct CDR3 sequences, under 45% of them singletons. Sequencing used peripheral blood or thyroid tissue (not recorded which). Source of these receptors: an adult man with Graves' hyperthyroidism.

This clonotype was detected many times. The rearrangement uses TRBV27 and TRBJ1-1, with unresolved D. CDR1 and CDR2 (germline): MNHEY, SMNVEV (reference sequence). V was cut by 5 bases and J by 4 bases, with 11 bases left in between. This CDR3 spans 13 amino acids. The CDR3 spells CASSPDEATEAFF. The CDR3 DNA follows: TGTGCCAGCAGTCCTGACGAAGCCACTGAAGCTTTCTTT.

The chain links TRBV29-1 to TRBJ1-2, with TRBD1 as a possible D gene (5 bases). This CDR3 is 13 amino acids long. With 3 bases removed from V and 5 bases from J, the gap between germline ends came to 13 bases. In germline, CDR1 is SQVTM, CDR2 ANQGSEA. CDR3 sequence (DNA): TGCAGCGTTGATGCACAGGACCGATATGGCTACACCTTC. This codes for CSVDAQDRYGYTF.

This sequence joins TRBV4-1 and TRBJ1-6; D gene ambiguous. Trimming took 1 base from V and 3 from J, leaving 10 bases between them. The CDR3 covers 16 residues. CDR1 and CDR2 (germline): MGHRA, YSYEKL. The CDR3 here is CASSQVSGFYNSPLHF. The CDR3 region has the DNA TGCGCCAGCAGCCAAGTCTCCGGCTTCTATAATTCACCCCTCCACTTT.

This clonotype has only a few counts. CDR3 nucleotides: TGTGCCAGCAGCCAATCCGAGGGGCTGGACCCTAACTATGGCTACACCTTC. Translating it yields CASSQSEGLDPNYGYTF. V is TRBV16 and J is TRBJ1-2, with D maybe TRBD1 (5 bases). The CDR3 consists of 17 residues. Germline loops: CDR1 KGHSY, CDR2 FQNENV. Trimming removed 0 bases at V and 0 bases at J, with 14 bases between.

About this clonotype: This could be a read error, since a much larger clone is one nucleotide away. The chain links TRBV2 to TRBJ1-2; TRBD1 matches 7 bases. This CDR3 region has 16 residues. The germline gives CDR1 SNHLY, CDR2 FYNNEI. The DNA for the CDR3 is TGTGCCAGCAGGACGGGCCGGGACAGCCTTAACTATGGCTGCACCTTC. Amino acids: CASRTGRDSLNYGCTF. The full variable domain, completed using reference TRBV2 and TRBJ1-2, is EPEVTQTPSHQVTQMGQEVILRCVPISNHLYFYWYRQILGQKVEFLVSFYNNEISEKSEIFDDQFSVERPDGSNFTLKIRSTKLEDSAMYFCASRTGRDSLNYGCTFGSGTRLTVV.

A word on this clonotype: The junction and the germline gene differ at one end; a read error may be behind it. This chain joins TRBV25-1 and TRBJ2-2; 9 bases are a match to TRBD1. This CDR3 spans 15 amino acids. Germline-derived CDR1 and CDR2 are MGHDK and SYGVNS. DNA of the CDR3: TGTGCCAGCAGCCCCGGGACAGGGAGGGACGGGGATCTGTTTTTT. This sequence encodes CASSPGTGRDGDLFF.

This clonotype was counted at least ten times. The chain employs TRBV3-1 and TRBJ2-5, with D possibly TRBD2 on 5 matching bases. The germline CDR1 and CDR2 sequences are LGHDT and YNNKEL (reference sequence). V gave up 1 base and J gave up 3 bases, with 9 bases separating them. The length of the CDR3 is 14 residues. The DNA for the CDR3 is TGTGCCAGCAGCCAAGTCGGTAGCGAAGAGACCCAGTACTTC. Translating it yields CASSQVGSEETQYF.

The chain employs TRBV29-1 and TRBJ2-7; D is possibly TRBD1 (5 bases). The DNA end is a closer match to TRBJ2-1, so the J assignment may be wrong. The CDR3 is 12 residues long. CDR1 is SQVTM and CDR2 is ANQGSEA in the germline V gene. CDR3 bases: TGCAGCGTTGCGCAGGGTAGGAATGAGCAGTTCTTC. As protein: CSVAQGRNEQFF.

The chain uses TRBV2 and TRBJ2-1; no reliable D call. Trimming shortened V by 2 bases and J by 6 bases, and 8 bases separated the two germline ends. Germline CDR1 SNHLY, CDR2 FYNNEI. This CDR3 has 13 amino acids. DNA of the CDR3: TGTGCCAGCAGTGAAATAGGTCGCAATGAGCAGTTCTTC. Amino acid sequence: CASSEIGRNEQFF.

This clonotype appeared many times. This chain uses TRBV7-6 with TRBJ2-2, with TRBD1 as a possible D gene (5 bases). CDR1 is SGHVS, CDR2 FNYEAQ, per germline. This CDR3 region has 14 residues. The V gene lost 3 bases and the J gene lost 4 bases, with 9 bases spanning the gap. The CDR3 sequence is CASSLTDSTGELFF. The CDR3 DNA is TGTGCCAGCAGCTTGACAGATTCCACCGGGGAGCTGTTTTTT.

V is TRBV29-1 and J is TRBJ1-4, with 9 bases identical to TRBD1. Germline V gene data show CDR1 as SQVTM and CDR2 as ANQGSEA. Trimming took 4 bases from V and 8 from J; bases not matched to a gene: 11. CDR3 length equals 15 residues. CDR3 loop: CSVGTSGTGHEKLFF. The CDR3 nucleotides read TGCAGCGTTGGTACATCCGGGACAGGGCACGAAAAACTGTTTTTT.

The CDR3: CASSPDPGASYSPLHF. CDR3 coding DNA: TGTGCCAGCTCACCTGATCCAGGGGCCTCCTATTCACCCCTCCACTTT. This chain joins TRBV18 and TRBJ1-6, with D maybe TRBD1 (6 bases). The germline V and J ends were trimmed by 3 bases and 8 bases, with 17 bases remaining between them. This CDR3 region has 16 residues. Germline-derived CDR1 and CDR2 are KGHSH and LQKENI.

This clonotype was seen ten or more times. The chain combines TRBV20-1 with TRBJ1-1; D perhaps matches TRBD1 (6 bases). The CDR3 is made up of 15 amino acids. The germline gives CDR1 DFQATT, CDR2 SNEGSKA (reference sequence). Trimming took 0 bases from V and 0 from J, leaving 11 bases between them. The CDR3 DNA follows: TGCAGTGCTAGAGATCCAACAGGGATGAACACTGAAGCTTTCTTT. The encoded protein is CSARDPTGMNTEAFF.

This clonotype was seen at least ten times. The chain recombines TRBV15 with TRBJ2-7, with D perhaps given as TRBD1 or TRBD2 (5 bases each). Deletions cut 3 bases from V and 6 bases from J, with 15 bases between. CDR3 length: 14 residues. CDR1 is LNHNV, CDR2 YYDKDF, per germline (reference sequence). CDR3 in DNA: TGTGCCACCAGCAGTCGGGACGGGGCGCCCGAGCAGTACTTC. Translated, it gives CATSSRDGAPEQYF.

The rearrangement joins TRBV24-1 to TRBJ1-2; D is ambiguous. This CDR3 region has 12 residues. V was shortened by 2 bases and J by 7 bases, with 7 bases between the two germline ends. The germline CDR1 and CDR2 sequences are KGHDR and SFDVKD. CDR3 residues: CATSDSTGGYTF. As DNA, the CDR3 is TGTGCCACCAGTGATTCGACGGGTGGCTACACCTTC.

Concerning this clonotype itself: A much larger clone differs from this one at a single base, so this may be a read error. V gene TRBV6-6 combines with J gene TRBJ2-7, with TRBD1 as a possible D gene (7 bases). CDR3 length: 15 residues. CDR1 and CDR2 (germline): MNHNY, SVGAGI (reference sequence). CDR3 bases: TGTGCCAGCAGTGAAGCGGCGGGACAGTACTACGGGCAGTACTTC. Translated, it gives CASSEAAGQYYGQYF.